This T cell receptor (beta chain) was captured in a study of identical twins. V was shortened by 2 bases and J by 18 bases, with 17 bases between the two germline ends. The V gene's germline CDR1 is KGHSH and CDR2 LQKENI. This CDR3 comprises 13 residues. TCRdb ran MiXCR on the 5' RACE reads and lists one entry per CDR3 protein. The sample lists about 890,000 distinct CDR3 sequences; around 12% were seen once. This clonotype was seen a few times. In addition, the sample was reused for a study of yellow fever vaccine responses in identical twins.

This sequence joins TRBV18 and TRBJ1-6; D unresolved. The specimen was PBMCs. This sequence was found in a woman aged 18-29 years in good health. The CDR3 region is CASSPSEQGNPHF. CDR3 coding DNA: TGTGCCAGCTCACCATCAGAACAAGGGAACCCCCACTTT.